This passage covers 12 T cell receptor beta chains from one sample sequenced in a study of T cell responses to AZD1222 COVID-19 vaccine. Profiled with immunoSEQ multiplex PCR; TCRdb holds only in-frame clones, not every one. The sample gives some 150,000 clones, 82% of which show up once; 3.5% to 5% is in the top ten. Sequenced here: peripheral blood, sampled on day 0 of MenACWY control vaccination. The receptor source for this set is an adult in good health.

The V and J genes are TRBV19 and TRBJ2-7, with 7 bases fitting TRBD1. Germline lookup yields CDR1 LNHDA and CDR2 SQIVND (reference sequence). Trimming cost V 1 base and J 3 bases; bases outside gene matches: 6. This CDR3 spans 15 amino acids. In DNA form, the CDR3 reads TGTGCCAGTAGTATAGGATCCCAGGGGGTCTACGAGCAGTACTTC. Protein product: CASSIGSQGVYEQYF.

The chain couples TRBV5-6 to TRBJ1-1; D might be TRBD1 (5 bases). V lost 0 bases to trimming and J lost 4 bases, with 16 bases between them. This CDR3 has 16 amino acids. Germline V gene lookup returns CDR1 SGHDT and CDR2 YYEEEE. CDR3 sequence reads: CASSLEAQGGVTEAFF. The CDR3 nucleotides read TGTGCCAGCAGCTTGGAGGCGCAGGGCGGTGTCACTGAAGCTTTCTTT.

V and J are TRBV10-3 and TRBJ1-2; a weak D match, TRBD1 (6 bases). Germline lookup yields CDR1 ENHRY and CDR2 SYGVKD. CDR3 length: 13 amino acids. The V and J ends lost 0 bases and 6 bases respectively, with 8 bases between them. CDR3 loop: CAISESQGHGYTF. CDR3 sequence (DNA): TGTGCCATCAGTGAGTCACAGGGTCATGGCTACACCTTC.

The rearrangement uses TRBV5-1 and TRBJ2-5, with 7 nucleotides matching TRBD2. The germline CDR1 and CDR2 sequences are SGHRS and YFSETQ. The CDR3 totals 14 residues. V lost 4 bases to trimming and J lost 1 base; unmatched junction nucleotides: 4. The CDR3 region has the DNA TGCGCCAGCAGCGCCGCGGGGGTCCAAGAGACCCAGTACTTC. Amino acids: CASSAAGVQETQYF.

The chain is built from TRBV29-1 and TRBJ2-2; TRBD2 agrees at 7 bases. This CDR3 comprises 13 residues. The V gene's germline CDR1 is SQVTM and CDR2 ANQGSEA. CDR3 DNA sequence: TGCAGTGGGGGGGAACCGAACACCGGGGAGCTGTTTTTT. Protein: CSGGEPNTGELFF.

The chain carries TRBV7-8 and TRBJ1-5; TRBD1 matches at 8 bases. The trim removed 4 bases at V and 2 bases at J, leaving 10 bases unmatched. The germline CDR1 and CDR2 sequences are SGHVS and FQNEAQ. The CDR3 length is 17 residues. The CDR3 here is CASSSPGGGQGNQPQHF. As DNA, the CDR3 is TGTGCCAGCAGCTCCCCTGGTGGGGGACAGGGCAATCAGCCCCAGCATTTT.

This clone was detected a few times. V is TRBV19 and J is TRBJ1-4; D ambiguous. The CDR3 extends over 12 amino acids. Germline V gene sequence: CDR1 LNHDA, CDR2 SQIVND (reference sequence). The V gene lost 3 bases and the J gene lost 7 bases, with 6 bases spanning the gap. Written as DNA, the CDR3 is TGTGCCAGTAGTATCTGGAGTGAAAAACTGTTTTTT. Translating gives CASSIWSEKLFF.

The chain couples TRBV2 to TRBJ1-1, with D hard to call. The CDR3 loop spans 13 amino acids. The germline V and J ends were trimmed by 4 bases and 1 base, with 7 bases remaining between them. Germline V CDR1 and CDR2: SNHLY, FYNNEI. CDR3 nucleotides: TGTGCCAGCAGTGGCGATACGAACACTGAAGCTTTCTTT. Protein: CASSGDTNTEAFF.

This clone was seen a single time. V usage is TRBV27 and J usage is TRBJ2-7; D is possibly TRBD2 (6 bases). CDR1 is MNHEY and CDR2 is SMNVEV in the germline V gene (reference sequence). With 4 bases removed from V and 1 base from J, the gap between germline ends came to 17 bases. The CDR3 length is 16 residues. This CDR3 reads CASSSRHGSGSYEQYF. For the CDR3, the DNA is TGTGCCAGCAGTTCCCGCCATGGAAGCGGGTCCTACGAGCAGTACTTC.

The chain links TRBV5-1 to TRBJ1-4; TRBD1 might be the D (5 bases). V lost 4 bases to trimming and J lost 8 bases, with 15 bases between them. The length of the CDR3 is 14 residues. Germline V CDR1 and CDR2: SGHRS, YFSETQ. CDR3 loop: CASSASGYGEKLFF. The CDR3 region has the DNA TGCGCCAGCAGCGCCTCAGGGTATGGCGAAAAACTGTTTTTT.

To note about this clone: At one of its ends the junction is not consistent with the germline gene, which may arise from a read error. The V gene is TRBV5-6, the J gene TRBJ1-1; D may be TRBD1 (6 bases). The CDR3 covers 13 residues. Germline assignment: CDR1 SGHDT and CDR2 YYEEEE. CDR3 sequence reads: CASSSAVDRPHIF. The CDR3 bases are TGTGCCAGCAGCTCCGCCGTCGACAGGCCCCATATCTTT.

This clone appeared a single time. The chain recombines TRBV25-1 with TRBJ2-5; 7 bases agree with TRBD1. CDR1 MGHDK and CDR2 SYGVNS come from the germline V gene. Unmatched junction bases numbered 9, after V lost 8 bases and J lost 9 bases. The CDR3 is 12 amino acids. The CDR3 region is CASLDRAGAQYF. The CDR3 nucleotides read TGTGCCAGCTTAGACAGGGCCGGGGCCCAGTACTTC. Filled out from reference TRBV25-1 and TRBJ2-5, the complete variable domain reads EADIYQTPRYLVIGTGKKITLECSQTMGHDKMYWYQQDPGMELHLIHYSYGVNSTEKGDLSSESTVSRIRTEHFPLTLESARPSHTSQYLCASLDRAGAQYFGPGTRLLVL.